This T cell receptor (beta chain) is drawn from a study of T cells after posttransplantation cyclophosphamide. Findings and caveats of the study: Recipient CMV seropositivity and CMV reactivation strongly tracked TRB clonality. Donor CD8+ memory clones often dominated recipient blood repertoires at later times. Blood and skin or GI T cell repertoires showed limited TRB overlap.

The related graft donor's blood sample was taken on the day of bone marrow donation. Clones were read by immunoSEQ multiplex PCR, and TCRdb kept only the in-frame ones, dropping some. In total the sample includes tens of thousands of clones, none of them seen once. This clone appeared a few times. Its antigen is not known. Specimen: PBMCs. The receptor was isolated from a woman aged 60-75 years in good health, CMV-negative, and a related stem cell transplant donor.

CDR3 DNA: TGTGCCAGCAGCGTAGGTGAGGGCCGGGCATCCTACAATGAGCAGTTCTTC. It specifies CASSVGEGRASYNEQFF. The chain joins TRBV9 to TRBJ2-1, with D possibly being TRBD2 (5 bases). The ends were cut back, 0 bases at V and 1 base at J, with 14 bases in the middle. The CDR3 contains 17 residues. Germline V gene lookup returns CDR1 SGDLS and CDR2 YYNGEE.